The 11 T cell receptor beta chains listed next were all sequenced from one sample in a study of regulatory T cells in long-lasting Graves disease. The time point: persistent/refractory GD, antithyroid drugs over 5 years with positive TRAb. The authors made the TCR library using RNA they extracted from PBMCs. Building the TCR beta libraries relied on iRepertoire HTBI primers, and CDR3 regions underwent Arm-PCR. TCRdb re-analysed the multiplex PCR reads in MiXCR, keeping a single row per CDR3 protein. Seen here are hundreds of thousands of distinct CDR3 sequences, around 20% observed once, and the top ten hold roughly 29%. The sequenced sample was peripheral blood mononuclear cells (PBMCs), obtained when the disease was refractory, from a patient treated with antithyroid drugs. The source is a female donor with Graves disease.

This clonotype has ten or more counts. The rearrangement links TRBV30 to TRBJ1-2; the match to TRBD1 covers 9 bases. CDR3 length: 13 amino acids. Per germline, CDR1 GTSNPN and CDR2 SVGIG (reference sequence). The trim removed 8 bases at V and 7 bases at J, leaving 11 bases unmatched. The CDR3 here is CAGSGTGMGGYTF. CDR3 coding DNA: TGTGCCGGCTCCGGGACAGGGATGGGTGGCTACACCTTC. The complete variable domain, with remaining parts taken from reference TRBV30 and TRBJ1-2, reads SQTIHQWPATLVQPVGSPLSLECTVEGTSNPNLYWYRQAAGRGLQLLFYSVGIGQISSEVPQNLSASRPQDRQFILSSKKLLLSDSGFYLCAGSGTGMGGYTFGSGTRLTVV.

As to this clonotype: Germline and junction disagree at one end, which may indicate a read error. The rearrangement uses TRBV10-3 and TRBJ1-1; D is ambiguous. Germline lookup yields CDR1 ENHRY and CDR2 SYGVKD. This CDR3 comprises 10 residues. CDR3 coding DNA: TGTGCCATCAGTGAGTCTGTTTGGGTCTTT. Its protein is CAISESVWVF.

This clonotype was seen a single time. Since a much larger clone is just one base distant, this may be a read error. The DNA of the CDR3 is TGTGCCAGCAGCTTAAACCGGGGCGGATACGAGCAGTACTTC. This codes for CASSLNRGGYEQYF. J is TRBJ2-7 and V is TRBV7-2; D could derive from TRBD1 or TRBD2 (5 bases each). Trimming took off 2 bases at V and 4 bases at J, with 12 bases between the two ends. CDR1 and CDR2 from the germline V gene are SGHTA and FQGNSA. CDR3 size: 14 residues. Combining the CDR3 with reference TRBV7-2 and TRBJ2-7 gives the whole variable domain GAGVSQSPSNKVTEKGKDVELRCDPISGHTALYWYRQSLGQGLEFLIYFQGNSAPDKSGLPSDRFSAERTGGSVSTLTIQRTQQEDSAVYLCASSLNRGGYEQYFGPGTRLTVT.

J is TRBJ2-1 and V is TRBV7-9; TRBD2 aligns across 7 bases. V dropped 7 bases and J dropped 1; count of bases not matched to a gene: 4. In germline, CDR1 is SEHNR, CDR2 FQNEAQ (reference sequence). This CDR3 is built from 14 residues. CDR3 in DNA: TGTGCCAGCATGGGGGGGAGATCCTACAATGAGCAGTTCTTC. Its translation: CASMGGRSYNEQFF.

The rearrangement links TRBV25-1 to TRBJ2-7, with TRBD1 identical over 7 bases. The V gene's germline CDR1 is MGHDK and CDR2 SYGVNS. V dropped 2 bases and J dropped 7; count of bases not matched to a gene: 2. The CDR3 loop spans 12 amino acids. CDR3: CASSEATGEQYF. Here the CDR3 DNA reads TGTGCCAGCAGTGAAGCGACAGGGGAGCAGTACTTC.

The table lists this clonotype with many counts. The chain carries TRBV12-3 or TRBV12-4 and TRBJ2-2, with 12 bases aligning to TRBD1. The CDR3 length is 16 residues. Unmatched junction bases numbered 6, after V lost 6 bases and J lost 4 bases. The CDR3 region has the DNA TGTGCCAGCAGGACAGGGACAGGGGGCGTCACCGGGGAGCTGTTTTTT. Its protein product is CASRTGTGGVTGELFF.

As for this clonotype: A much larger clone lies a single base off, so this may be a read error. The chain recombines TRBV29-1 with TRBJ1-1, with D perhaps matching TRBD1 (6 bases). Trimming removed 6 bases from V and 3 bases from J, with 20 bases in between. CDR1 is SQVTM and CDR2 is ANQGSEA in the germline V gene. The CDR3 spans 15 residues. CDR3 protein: CSVALRQALDTEAFF. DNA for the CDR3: TGCAGCGTAGCCCTCCGACAGGCCTTGGACACTGAAGCTTTCTTT.

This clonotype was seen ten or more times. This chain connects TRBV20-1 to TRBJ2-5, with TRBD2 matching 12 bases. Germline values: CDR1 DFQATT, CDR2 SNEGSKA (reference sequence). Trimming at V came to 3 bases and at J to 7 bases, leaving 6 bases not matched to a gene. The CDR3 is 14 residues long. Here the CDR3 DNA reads TGCAGTGCTAGGACTAGCGGGAGTTTAGGGACCCAGTACTTC. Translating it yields CSARTSGSLGTQYF.

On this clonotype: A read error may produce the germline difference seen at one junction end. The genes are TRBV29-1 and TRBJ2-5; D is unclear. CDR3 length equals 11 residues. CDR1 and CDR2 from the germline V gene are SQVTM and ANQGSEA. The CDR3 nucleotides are TGCAGCGTTGAAGACCCCAGCGCCGAGTTCTTC. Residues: CSVEDPSAEFF.

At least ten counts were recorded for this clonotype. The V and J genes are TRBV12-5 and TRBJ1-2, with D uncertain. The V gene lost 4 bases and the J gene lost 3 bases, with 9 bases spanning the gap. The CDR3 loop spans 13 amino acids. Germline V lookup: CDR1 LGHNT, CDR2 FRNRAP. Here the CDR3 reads CASGWGSDYGYTF. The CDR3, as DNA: TGTGCTAGTGGTTGGGGATCCGACTATGGCTACACCTTC.

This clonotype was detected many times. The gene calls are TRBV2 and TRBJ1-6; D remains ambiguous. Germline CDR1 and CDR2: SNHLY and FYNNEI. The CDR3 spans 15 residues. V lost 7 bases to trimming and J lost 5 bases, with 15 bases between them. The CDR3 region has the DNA TGTGCCAGCAACATAATGCGGGGAAATAATTCACCCCTCCACTTT. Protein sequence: CASNIMRGNNSPLHF.